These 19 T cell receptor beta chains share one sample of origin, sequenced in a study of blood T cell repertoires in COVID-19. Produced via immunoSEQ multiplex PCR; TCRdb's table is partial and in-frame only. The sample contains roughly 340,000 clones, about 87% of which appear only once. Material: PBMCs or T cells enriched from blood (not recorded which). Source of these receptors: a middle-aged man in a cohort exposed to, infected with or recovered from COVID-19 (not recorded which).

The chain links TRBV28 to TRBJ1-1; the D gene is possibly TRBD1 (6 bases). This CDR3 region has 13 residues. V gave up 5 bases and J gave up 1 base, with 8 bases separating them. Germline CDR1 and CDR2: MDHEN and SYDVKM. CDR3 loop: CASSLTGNTEAFF. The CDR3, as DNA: TGTGCCAGCAGTCTGACAGGGAACACTGAAGCTTTCTTT.

The CDR3 loop reads CASSYGRGDLGETQYF. The CDR3, as DNA: TGTGCCAGCAGTTACGGGAGAGGAGACCTAGGAGAGACCCAGTACTTC. The genes are TRBV6-5 and TRBJ2-5; tentative D call: TRBD2 (5 bases). V lost 2 bases and J 4 bases, leaving 17 bases between the germline ends. Germline CDR1 and CDR2: MNHEY and SVGAGI. The CDR3 runs 16 residues.

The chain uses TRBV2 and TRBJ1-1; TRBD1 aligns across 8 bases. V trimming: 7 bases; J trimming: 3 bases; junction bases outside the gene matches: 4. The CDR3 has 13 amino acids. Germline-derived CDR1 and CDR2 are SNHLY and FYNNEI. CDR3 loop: CASKSTGDTEAFF. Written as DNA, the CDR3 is TGTGCCAGCAAATCGACAGGGGACACTGAAGCTTTCTTT. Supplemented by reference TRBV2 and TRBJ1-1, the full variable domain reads EPEVTQTPSHQVTQMGQEVILRCVPISNHLYFYWYRQILGQKVEFLVSFYNNEISEKSEIFDDQFSVERPDGSNFTLKIRSTKLEDSAMYFCASKSTGDTEAFFGQGTRLTVV.

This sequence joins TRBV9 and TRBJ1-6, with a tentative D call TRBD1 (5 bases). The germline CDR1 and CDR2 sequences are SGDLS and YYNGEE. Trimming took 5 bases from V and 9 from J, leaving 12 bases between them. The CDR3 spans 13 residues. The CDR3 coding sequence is TGTGCCAGCAGTGAGGGCGGGGGTTCACCCCTCCACTTT. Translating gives CASSEGGGSPLHF. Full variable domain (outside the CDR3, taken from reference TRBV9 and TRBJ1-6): DSGVTQTPKHLITATGQRVTLRCSPRSGDLSVYWYQQSLDQGLQFLIQYYNGEERAKGNILERFSAQQFPDLHSELNLSSLELGDSALYFCASSEGGGSPLHFGNGTRLTVT.

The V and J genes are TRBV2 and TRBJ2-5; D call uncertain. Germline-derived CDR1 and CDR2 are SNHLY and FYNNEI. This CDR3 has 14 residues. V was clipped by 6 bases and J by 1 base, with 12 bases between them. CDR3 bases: TGTGCCAGCAGGGCCCAGAATTTCCAAGAGACCCAGTACTTC. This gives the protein CASRAQNFQETQYF.

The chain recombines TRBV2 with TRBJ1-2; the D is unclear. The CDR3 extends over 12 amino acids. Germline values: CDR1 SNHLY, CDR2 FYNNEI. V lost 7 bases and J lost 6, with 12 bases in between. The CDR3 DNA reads TGTGCCAGCACCCTGACCGGGGATGGCTACACCTTC. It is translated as CASTLTGDGYTF.

In nucleotides, the CDR3 is TGTGCCAGCAGCTTATCGGGTGAAGCTTTCTTT. Encoded protein: CASSLSGEAFF. This sequence joins TRBV7-9 and TRBJ1-1; D not resolved. V lost 2 bases and J lost 7, with 5 bases in between. Germline assignment: CDR1 SEHNR and CDR2 FQNEAQ (reference sequence). The CDR3 is 11 residues long.

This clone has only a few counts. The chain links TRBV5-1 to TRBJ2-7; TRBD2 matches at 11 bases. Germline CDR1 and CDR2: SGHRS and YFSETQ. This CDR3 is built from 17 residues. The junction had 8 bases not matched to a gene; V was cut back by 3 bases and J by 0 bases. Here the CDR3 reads CASSWLAGGQSSYEQYF. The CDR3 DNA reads TGCGCCAGCAGCTGGCTAGCGGGAGGTCAGAGCTCCTACGAGCAGTACTTC.

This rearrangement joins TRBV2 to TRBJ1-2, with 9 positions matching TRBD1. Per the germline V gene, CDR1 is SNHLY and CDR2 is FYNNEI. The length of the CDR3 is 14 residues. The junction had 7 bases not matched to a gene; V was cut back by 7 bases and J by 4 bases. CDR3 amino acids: CASTGQGQSYGYTF. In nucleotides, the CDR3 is TGTGCCAGCACCGGACAGGGGCAGTCCTATGGCTACACCTTC.

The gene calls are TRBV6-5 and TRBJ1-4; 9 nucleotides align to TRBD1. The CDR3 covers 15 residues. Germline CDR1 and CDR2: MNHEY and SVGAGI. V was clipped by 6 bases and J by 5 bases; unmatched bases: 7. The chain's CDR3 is CASRRTGGRNEKLFF. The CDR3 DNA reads TGTGCCAGCAGACGTACAGGGGGCCGAAATGAAAAACTGTTTTTT.

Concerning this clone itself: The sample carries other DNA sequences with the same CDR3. CDR3 nucleotide sequence: TGTGCCAGCTCACTCGGACAGGGGACGAATCAGCCCCAGCATTTT. Its translation is CASSLGQGTNQPQHF. The V and J genes are TRBV18 and TRBJ1-5; 9 bases fit TRBD1. The CDR3 sequence is 15 residues long. Unmatched junction bases numbered 5, after V lost 4 bases and J lost 4 bases. From germline, CDR1 is KGHSH and CDR2 LQKENI.

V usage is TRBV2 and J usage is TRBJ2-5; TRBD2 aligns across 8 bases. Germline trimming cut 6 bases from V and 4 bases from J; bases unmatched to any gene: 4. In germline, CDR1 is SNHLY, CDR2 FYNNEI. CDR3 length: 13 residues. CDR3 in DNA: TGTGCCAGCAGACTAGCGGAGGGAGAGACCCAGTACTTC. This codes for CASRLAEGETQYF.

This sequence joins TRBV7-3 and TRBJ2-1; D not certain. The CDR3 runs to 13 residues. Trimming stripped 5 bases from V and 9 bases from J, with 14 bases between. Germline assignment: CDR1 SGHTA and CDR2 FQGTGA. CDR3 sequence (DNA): TGTGCCAGCAGCATGAACGAGGCCACTGAGCAGTTCTTC. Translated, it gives CASSMNEATEQFF.

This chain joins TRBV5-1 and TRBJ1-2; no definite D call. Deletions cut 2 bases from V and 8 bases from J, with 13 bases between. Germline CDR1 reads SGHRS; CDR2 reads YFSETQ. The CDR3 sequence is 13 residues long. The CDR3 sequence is CASSFSGSGGYTF. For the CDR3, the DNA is TGCGCCAGCAGCTTCTCGGGGTCTGGGGGCTACACCTTC.

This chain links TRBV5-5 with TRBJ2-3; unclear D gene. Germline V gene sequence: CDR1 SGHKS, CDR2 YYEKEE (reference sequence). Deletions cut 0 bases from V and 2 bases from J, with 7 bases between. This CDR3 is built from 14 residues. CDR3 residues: CASSLVEDTDTQYF. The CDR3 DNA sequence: TGTGCCAGCAGCTTGGTAGAGGACACAGATACGCAGTATTTT.

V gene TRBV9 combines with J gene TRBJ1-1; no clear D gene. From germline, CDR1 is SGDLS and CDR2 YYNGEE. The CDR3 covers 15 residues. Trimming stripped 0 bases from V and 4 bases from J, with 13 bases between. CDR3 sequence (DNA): TGTGCCAGCAGCGTAGAGAGGGTCCCAATCACTGAAGCTTTCTTT. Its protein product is CASSVERVPITEAFF.

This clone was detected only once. CDR3 in amino acids: CASSRGGPNTGELFF. The CDR3 nucleotides read TGTGCCAGTAGTAGAGGAGGTCCTAACACCGGGGAGCTGTTTTTT. The chain has TRBV19 and TRBJ2-2, with D possibly being TRBD2 (5 bases). V lost 4 bases and J lost 2, with 11 bases in between. This CDR3 is 15 amino acids long. Germline V lookup: CDR1 LNHDA, CDR2 SQIVND (reference sequence).

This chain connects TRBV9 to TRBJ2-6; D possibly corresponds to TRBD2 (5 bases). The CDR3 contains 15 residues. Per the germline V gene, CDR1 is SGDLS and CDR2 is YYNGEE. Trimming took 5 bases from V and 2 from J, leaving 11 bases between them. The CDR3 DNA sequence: TGTGCCAGCAGGGGCGGAGGAGCTGGGGCCAACGTCCTGACTTTC. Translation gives CASRGGGAGANVLTF.

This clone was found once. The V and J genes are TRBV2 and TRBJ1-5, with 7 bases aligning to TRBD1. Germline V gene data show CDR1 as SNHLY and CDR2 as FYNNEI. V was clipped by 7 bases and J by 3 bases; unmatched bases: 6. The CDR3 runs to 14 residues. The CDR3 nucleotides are TGTGCCAGCACACAGACAGGGTTCAATCAGCCCCAGCATTTT. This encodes CASTQTGFNQPQHF.